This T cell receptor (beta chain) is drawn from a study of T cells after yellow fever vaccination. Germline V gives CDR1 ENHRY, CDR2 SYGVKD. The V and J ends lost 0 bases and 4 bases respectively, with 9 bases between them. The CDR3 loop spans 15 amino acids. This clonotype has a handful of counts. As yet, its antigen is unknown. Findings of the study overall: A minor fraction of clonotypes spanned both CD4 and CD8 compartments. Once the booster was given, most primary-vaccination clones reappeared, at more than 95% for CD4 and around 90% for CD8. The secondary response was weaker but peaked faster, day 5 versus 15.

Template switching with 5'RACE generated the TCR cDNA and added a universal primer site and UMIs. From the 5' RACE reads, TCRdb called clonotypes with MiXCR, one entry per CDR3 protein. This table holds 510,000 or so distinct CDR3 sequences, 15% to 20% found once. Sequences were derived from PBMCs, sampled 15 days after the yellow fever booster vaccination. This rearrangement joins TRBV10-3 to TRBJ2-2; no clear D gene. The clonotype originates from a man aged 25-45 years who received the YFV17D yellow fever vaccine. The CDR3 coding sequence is TGTGCCATCAGTGAGTCACAGCAGAGCACCGGGGAGCTGTTTTTT. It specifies CAISESQQSTGELFF.